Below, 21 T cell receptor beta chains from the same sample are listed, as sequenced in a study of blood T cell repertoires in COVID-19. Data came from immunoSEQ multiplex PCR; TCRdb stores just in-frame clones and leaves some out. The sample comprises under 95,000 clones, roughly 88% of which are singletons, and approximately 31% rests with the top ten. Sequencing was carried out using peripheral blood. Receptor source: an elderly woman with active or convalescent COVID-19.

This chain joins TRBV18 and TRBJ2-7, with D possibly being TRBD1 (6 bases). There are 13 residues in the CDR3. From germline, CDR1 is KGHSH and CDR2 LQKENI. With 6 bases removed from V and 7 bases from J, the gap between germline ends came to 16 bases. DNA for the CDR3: TGTGCCAGCTCGCCAACAGGGACCTGGGAGCAGTACTTC. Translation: CASSPTGTWEQYF.

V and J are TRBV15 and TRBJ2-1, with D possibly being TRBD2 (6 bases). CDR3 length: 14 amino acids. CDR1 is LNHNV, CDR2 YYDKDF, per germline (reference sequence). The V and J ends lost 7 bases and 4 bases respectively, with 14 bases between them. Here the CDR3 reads CATNSEAGYNEQFF. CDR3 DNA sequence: TGTGCCACCAACTCGGAAGCGGGTTACAATGAGCAGTTCTTC.

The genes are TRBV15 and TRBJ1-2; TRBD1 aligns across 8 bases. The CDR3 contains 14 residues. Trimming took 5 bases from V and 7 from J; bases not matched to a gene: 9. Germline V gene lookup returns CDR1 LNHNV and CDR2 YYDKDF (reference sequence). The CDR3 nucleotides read TGTGCCACCAGCTTAAGACAGGGGCAGGGTGGCTACACCTTC. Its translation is CATSLRQGQGGYTF.

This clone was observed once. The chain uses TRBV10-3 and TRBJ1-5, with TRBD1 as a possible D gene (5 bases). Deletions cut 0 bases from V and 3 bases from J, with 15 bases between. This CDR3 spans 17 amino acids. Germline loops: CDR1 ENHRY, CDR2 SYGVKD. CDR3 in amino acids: CAISESTWGDDNQPQHF. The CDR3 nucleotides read TGTGCCATCAGTGAGTCGACCTGGGGGGATGACAATCAGCCCCAGCATTTT.

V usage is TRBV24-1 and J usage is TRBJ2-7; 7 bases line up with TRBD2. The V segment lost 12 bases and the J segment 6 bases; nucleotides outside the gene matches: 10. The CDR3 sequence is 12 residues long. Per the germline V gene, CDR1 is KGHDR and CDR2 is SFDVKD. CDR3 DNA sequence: TGTGCCGGTCCCCGGACTAGGACCGAGCAGTACTTC. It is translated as CAGPRTRTEQYF.

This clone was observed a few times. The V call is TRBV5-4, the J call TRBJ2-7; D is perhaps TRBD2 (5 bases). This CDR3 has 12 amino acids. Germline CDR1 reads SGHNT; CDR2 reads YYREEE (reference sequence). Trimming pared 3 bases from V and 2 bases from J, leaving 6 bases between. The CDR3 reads CASSSGTYEQYF. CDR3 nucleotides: TGTGCCAGCAGCTCCGGGACCTACGAGCAGTACTTC.

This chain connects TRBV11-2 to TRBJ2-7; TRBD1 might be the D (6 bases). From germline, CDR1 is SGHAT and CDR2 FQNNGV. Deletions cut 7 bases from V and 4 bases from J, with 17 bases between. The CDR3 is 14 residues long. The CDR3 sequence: CASTPGTISYEQYF. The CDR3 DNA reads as TGTGCCAGCACCCCCGGGACAATCTCTTACGAGCAGTACTTC.

CDR3 in amino acids: CASNARAYNEQFF. In nucleotides, the CDR3 is TGTGCCAGCAATGCCCGGGCCTACAATGAGCAGTTCTTC. V gene TRBV28 combines with J gene TRBJ2-1; the D is unclear. Trimming removed 7 bases from V and 2 bases from J, with 9 bases in between. Germline loops: CDR1 MDHEN, CDR2 SYDVKM. The CDR3 is 13 amino acids.

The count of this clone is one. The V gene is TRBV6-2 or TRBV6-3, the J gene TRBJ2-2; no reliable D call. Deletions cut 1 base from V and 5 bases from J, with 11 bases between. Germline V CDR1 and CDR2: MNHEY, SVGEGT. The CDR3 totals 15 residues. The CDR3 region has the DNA TGTGCCAGCAGTTACTTTTCCCCAGAAACCGGGGAGCTGTTTTTT. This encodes CASSYFSPETGELFF.

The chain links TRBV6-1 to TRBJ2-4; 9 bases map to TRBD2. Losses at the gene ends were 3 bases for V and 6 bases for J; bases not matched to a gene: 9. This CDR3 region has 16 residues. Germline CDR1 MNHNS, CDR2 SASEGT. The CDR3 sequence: CASSDPRAGGLNIQYF. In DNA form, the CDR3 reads TGTGCCAGCAGTGACCCCCGCGCGGGGGGGTTAAACATTCAGTACTTC.

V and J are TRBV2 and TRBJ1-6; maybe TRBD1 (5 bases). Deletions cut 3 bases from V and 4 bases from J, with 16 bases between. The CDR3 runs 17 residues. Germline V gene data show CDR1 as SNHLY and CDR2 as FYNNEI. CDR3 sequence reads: CASSERQTKGYNSPLHF. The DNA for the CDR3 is TGTGCCAGCAGTGAGAGGCAGACAAAGGGGTATAATTCACCCCTCCACTTT.

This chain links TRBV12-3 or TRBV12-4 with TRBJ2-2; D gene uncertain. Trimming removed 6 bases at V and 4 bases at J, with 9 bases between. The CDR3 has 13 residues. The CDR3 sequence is CASSRDATGELFF. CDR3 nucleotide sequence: TGTGCCAGCAGCCGCGATGCCACCGGGGAGCTGTTTTTT.

As DNA, the CDR3 is TGTGCCAGCAGTCGATCCCTTTTAGGCGGCGTTCGGAACTATGGCTACACCTTC. This translates into CASSRSLLGGVRNYGYTF. This chain connects TRBV6-6 to TRBJ1-2, with D uncertain. The CDR3 consists of 18 residues. Trimming pared 5 bases from V and 2 bases from J, leaving 24 bases between. CDR1 is MNHNY and CDR2 is SVGAGI in the germline V gene (reference sequence).

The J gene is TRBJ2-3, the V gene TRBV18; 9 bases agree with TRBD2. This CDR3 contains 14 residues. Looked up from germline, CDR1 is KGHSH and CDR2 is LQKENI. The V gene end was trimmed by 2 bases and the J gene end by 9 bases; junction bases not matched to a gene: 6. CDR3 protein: CASSPAGGPKTQYF. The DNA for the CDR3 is TGTGCCAGCTCACCAGCGGGGGGGCCAAAGACGCAGTATTTT.

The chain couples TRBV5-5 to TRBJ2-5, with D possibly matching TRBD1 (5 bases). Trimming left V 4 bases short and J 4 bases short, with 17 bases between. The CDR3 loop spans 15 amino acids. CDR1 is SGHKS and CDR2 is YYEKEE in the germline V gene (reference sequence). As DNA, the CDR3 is TGTGCCAGCAGCAAGCCCCCAGGGATAGCAGAGACCCAGTACTTC. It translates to CASSKPPGIAETQYF.

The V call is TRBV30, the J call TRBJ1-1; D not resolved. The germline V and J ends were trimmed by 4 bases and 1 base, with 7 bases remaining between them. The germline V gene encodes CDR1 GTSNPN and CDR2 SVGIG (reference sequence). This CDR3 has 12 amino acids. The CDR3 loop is CAWNPRNTEAFF. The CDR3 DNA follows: TGTGCCTGGAATCCGAGGAACACTGAAGCTTTCTTT.

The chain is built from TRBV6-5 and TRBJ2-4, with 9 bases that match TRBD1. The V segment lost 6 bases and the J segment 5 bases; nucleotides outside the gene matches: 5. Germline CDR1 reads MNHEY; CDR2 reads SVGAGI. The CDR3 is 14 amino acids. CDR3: CASSGTGIQNIQYF. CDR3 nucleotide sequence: TGTGCCAGCAGCGGGACAGGGATCCAAAACATTCAGTACTTC.

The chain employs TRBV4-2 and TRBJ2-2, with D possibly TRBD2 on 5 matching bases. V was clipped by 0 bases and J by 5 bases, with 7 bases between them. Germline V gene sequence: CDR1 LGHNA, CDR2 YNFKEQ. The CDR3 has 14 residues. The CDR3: CASSQDRDTGELFF. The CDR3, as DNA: TGTGCCAGCAGCCAAGATCGGGATACCGGGGAGCTGTTTTTT.

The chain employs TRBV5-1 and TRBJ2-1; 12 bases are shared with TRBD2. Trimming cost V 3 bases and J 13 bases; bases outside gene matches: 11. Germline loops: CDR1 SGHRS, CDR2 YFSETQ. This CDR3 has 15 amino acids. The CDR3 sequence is CASSSRTSGKEYQFF. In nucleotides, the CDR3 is TGCGCCAGCAGCTCGCGGACTAGCGGGAAAGAGTATCAGTTCTTC.

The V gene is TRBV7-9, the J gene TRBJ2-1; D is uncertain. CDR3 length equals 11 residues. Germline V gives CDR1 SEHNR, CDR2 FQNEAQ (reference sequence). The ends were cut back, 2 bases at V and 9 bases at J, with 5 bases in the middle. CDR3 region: CASSLTVEQFF. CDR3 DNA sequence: TGTGCCAGCAGCTTAACTGTTGAGCAGTTCTTC.

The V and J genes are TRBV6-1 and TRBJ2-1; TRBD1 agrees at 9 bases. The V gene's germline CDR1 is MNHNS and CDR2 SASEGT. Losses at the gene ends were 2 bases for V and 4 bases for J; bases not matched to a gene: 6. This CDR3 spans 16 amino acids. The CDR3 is CASSESAGQGYNEQFF. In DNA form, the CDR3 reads TGTGCCAGCAGTGAATCCGCGGGACAGGGATACAATGAGCAGTTCTTC.